This T cell receptor beta chain comes out of a study of blood T cell repertoires in COVID-19. Across the study: The study drew acute and convalescent COVID-19 samples from the United States, Italy and Spain. Nucleic acid was either cDNA or gDNA, and it came from T cells, B-cell-depleted T cells, or PBMCs.

Germline V lookup: CDR1 SNHLY, CDR2 FYNNEI. Trimming cost V 3 bases and J 7 bases; bases outside gene matches: 11. The CDR3 consists of 16 residues. Study processing details: Amplification of reference gene primers was used by the study to estimate nucleated cell counts. Sequencing was performed with immunoSEQ multiplex PCR; in TCRdb, only in-frame clones are kept and a portion is missing. The V and J calls and clone size come from that table; D and trimming were worked out from the DNA. The data show just under 65,000 clones, 65% to 90% seen once. This receptor was taken from a man aged 40-55 years with acute or convalescent COVID-19. This chain joins TRBV2 and TRBJ2-1; 8 bases align to TRBD2. The specimen sequenced was peripheral blood. In nucleotides, the CDR3 is TGTGCCAGCAGTGAGCGGGGGGCGTCGGTAGGGAATGAGCAGTTCTTC. Translated, it gives CASSERGASVGNEQFF.